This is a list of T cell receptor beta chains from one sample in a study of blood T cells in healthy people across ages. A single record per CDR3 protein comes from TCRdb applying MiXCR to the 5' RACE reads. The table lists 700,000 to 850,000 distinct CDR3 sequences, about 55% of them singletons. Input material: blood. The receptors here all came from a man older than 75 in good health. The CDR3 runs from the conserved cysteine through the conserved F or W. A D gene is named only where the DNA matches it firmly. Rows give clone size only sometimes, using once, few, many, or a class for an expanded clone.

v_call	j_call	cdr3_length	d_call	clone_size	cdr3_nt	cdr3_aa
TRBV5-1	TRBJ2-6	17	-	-	TGCGCCAGCAGCGAACAGGTGACCAGCTCTGGGGCCAACGTCCTGACTTTC	CASSEQVTSSGANVLTF
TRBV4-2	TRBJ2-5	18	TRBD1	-	TGTGCCAGCAGCCGACAGACAGGGCCTAAGGGGAACCAAGAGACCCAGTACTTC	CASSRQTGPKGNQETQYF
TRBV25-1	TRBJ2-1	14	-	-	TGTGCCAGCAGTGAAGCTAGCTCCTACAATGAGCAGTTCTTC	CASSEASSYNEQFF
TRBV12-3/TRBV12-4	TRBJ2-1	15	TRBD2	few	TGTGCCAGCAGTCCTGGGCCCAGGGCGGGGGATGAGCAGTTCTTC	CASSPGPRAGDEQFF
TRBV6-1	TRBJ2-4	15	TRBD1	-	TGTGCCAGCAGTGAAGCTCGGGGACAGGGGGATAAGAAGTACTTC	CASSEARGQGDKKYF
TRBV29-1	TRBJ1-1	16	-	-	TGCAGCGTTGATTCCCCGGGCTGGGCTTGGAACACTGAAGCTTTCTTT	CSVDSPGWAWNTEAFF
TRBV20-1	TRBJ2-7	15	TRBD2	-	TGCAGTGCTAGGGGCCGACTAGCTGGGACCTACGAGCAGTACTTC	CSARGRLAGTYEQYF
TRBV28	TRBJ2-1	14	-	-	TGTGCCAGCAGTGCTGTCAGGGGTTGGAATGAGCAGTTCTTC	CASSAVRGWNEQFF
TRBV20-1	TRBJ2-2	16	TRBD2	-	TGCAGTGCTGGGATAGCGGGAGGGGCGAACACCGGGGAGCTGTTTTTT	CSAGIAGGANTGELFF
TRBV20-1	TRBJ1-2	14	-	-	TGCAGTGCTAGGGAGGGGGGGATTAACTATGGCTACACCTTC	CSAREGGINYGYTF
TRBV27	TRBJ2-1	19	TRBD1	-	TGTGCCAGCAGTTTAAGGCCCCGACAGGGGGCCGGCTCCTACAATGAGCAGTTCTTC	CASSLRPRQGAGSYNEQFF
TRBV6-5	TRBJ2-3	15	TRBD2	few	TGTGCCAGCAGTCAGACTAGCGGGAAGACAGATACGCAGTATTTT	CASSQTSGKTDTQYF
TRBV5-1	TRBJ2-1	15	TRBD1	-	TGCGCCAGCAGGGCTCCGGGACAGGCGTCGAATGAGCAGTTCTTC	CASRAPGQASNEQFF
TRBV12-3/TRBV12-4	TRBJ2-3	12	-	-	TGTGCCAGCAGTGAGAGGCAGTATACGCAGTATTTT	CASSERQYTQYF
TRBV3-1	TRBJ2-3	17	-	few	TGTGCCAGCAGCCAAGGAGGGCGCCCCGCGAGCACAGATACGCAGTATTTT	CASSQGGRPASTDTQYF
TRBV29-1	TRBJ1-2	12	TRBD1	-	TGCAGCGTGTTGACAGGGAGTGATGGCTACACCTTC	CSVLTGSDGYTF
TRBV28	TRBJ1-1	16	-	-	TGTGCCAGCAGTCTCCCGGGGACACCCATGAACACTGAAGCTTTCTTT	CASSLPGTPMNTEAFF
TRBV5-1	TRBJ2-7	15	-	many	TGCGCCAGCAGCCCCACCCCAGGGGAGGCGAACGAGCAGTACTTC	CASSPTPGEANEQYF
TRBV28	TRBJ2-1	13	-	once	TGTGCCATCCACGGAGTCTCCTACAATGAGCAGTTCTTC	CAIHGVSYNEQFF
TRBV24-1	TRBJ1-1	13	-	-	TGTGCCACCAGTGATCGGGGTGTGGCTGAAGCTTTCTTT	CATSDRGVAEAFF
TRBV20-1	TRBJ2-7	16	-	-	TGCAGTGCTAGACCAACGCCGGGACTTAGCTCCTACGAGCAGTACTTC	CSARPTPGLSSYEQYF
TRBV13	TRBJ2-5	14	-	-	TGTGCCAGCAGCTCTAGACACGCCGGGGGGACCCAGTACTTC	CASSSRHAGGTQYF
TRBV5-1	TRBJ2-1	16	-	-	TGCGCCAGCAGCTTGGGGCCTAACCCCGGGTACAATGAGCAGTTCTTC	CASSLGPNPGYNEQFF
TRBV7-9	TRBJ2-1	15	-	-	TGTGCCAGCAGCTTTGTCGACAGCCCCCACAATGAGCAGTTCTTC	CASSFVDSPHNEQFF